Presented here are 31 T cell receptor beta chains from one specimen sequenced in a study of blood T cell repertoires in COVID-19. Clones were sequenced by immunoSEQ multiplex PCR, and TCRdb holds only the in-frame ones, with some missing. The sample includes approximately 170,000 clones, 70% to 90% seen only once; the top ten take approximately 6.9%. Sequencing input: peripheral blood. The receptors here all came from a man aged 80 or over with COVID-19, enrolled during active disease.

The chain recombines TRBV10-3 with TRBJ1-5, with 12 nucleotides matching TRBD1. The germline gives CDR1 ENHRY, CDR2 SYGVKD. The CDR3 covers 15 residues. V dropped 4 bases and J dropped 7; count of bases not matched to a gene: 5. The CDR3 DNA follows: TGTGCCATCAGTGGGGGACAGGGGGCTGGGCAGCCCCAGCATTTT. It translates to CAISGGQGAGQPQHF.

The chain couples TRBV5-4 to TRBJ2-5; TRBD2 aligns across 8 bases. The CDR3 sequence is 14 residues long. With 4 bases clipped from V and 5 bases from J, the junction kept 7 bases outside the gene matches. CDR1 and CDR2 from the germline V gene are SGHNT and YYREEE (reference sequence). CDR3 coding DNA: TGTGCCAGCAGCAGAGCGGGGGTTGGGGAGACCCAGTACTTC. Amino acid sequence: CASSRAGVGETQYF.

The chain links TRBV11-1 to TRBJ2-1; D is perhaps TRBD2 (6 bases). Trimming shortened V by 3 bases and J by 3 bases, and 12 bases separated the two germline ends. Germline CDR1 SGHAT, CDR2 FQDESV (reference sequence). This CDR3 contains 15 residues. CDR3 nucleotide sequence: TGTGCCAGCAGCTTCGAGACTAGGAGCTACAATGAGCAGTTCTTC. Encoded protein: CASSFETRSYNEQFF.

V gene TRBV9 combines with J gene TRBJ2-3; perhaps TRBD2 as D (6 bases). The germline V gene has CDR1 SGDLS and CDR2 YYNGEE. V was trimmed by 1 base and J by 0 bases, leaving 18 bases between them. The CDR3 contains 18 residues. The CDR3 loop reads CASSVNPIRGTSTDTQYF. The DNA of the CDR3 is TGTGCCAGCAGCGTAAACCCTATCCGAGGGACTAGCACAGATACGCAGTATTTT.

The CDR3 bases are TGTGCCAGCAGCTTGCCCCACAGGGGGAGAACTGAAGCTTTCTTT. Protein: CASSLPHRGRTEAFF. The chain combines TRBV5-5 with TRBJ1-1, with TRBD1 matching over 8 bases. Trimming cost V 1 base and J 5 bases; bases outside gene matches: 7. Germline V CDR1 and CDR2: SGHKS, YYEKEE (reference sequence). The CDR3 runs 15 residues.

The rearrangement uses TRBV18 and TRBJ1-2; TRBD1 is a possible D gene (5 bases). V was shortened by 3 bases and J by 3 bases, with 14 bases between the two germline ends. The CDR3 consists of 15 residues. Germline CDR1 KGHSH, CDR2 LQKENI. CDR3 sequence (DNA): TGTGCCAGCTCACCCCGGCGTCAGGGTTACTATGGCTACACCTTC. Its translation: CASSPRRQGYYGYTF.

The CDR3 sequence is CATSRHEEAQYF. The CDR3 nucleotides read TGTGCCACCAGCAGACACGAGGAGGCGCAGTATTTT. J is TRBJ2-3 and V is TRBV15, with TRBD2 as a possible D gene (5 bases). The germline V gene encodes CDR1 LNHNV and CDR2 YYDKDF (reference sequence). V dropped 2 bases and J dropped 10 bases, with 10 bases sitting between them. The CDR3 runs to 12 residues.

The chain combines TRBV6-2 or TRBV6-3 with TRBJ1-2, with D possibly matching TRBD1 (6 bases). V lost 2 bases and J 2 bases, leaving 12 bases between the germline ends. Per germline, CDR1 MNHEY and CDR2 SVGEGT. The CDR3 extends over 15 amino acids. The CDR3 sequence is CASSYASGENYGYTF. As DNA, the CDR3 is TGTGCCAGCAGTTACGCGTCAGGGGAAAACTATGGCTACACCTTC.

The rearrangement links TRBV5-1 to TRBJ1-6; no clear D. Germline-derived CDR1 and CDR2 are SGHRS and YFSETQ. Trimming left V 0 bases short and J 5 bases short, with 6 bases between. This CDR3 contains 14 residues. The DNA of the CDR3 is TGCGCCAGCAGCTTGGGCACGGATAATTCACCCCTCCACTTT. Protein sequence: CASSLGTDNSPLHF.

The J gene is TRBJ1-1, the V gene TRBV28; weak D call: TRBD1 (5 bases). The germline CDR1 and CDR2 sequences are MDHEN and SYDVKM. The V gene lost 5 bases and the J gene lost 2 bases, with 18 bases spanning the gap. This CDR3 has 16 amino acids. This CDR3 is CASSRRGQASNTEAFF. CDR3 bases: TGTGCCAGCAGTCGTAGGGGTCAGGCTTCAAACACTGAAGCTTTCTTT.

This clone occurred once. The chain uses TRBV6-5 and TRBJ1-1; TRBD1 might be the D (5 bases). This CDR3 has 13 amino acids. Trimming removed 6 bases at V and 7 bases at J, with 15 bases between. The germline V gene encodes CDR1 MNHEY and CDR2 SVGAGI. The DNA for the CDR3 is TGTGCCAGCAGCGGACACGTAACCCTTGAAGCTTTCTTT. It is translated as CASSGHVTLEAFF.

The chain couples TRBV24-1 to TRBJ2-7; D is unresolved. The CDR3 is 16 residues long. Germline V gene lookup returns CDR1 KGHDR and CDR2 SFDVKD. Trimming stripped 1 base from V and 5 bases from J, with 17 bases between. CDR3 DNA sequence: TGTGCCACCAGTGATTTCGGTGGCGGCTCCCACGACGAGCAGTACTTC. Protein sequence: CATSDFGGGSHDEQYF.

The V call is TRBV19, the J call TRBJ1-4; D ambiguous. Germline V gives CDR1 LNHDA, CDR2 SQIVND (reference sequence). V lost 6 bases and J lost 0, with 11 bases in between. The CDR3 sequence is 15 residues long. The CDR3 loop reads CASSPTVATNEKLFF. The CDR3 DNA follows: TGTGCCAGTAGCCCTACGGTGGCAACTAATGAAAAACTGTTTTTT.

The rearrangement joins TRBV6-1 to TRBJ2-7, with D tentatively TRBD1 (5 bases). The CDR3 sequence is 13 residues long. Germline assignment: CDR1 MNHNS and CDR2 SASEGT. Trimming pared 2 bases from V and 3 bases from J, leaving 8 bases between. CDR3 nucleotides: TGTGCCAGCAGTGAAAGGCAGGGCTACGAGCAGTACTTC. This codes for CASSERQGYEQYF.

The chain couples TRBV28 to TRBJ1-1; D gene unclear. Deletions cut 7 bases from V and 0 bases from J, with 12 bases between. CDR3 length: 14 residues. The germline CDR1 and CDR2 sequences are MDHEN and SYDVKM. In DNA form, the CDR3 reads TGTGCCAGCACCCCGGGGAGTCTGAACACTGAAGCTTTCTTT. Protein product: CASTPGSLNTEAFF.

CDR3 in amino acids: CASSLGPREPQHF. Written as DNA, the CDR3 is TGTGCCAGCAGCCTCGGTCCCCGGGAGCCCCAGCATTTT. V and J are TRBV6-5 and TRBJ1-5, with no clear D. CDR1 and CDR2 from the germline V gene are MNHEY and SVGAGI. The CDR3 contains 13 residues. V lost 6 bases and J 8 bases, leaving 14 bases between the germline ends.

This chain connects TRBV7-9 to TRBJ2-7; 9 bases are a match to TRBD1. Trimming at V came to 5 bases and at J to 6 bases, leaving 14 bases not matched to a gene. Germline loops: CDR1 SEHNR, CDR2 FQNEAQ (reference sequence). The CDR3 totals 16 residues. The CDR3 DNA is TGTGCCAGCAGCCCCATAAGGCCGGACAGGGGAGGCGAGCAGTACTTC. This sequence encodes CASSPIRPDRGGEQYF.

This chain joins TRBV27 and TRBJ1-1; D is unclear. Looked up from germline, CDR1 is MNHEY and CDR2 is SMNVEV (reference sequence). The CDR3 sequence is 13 residues long. With 4 bases removed from V and 1 base from J, the gap between germline ends came to 7 bases. The CDR3 DNA sequence: TGTGCCAGCAGTTCGTCGAGGAACACTGAAGCTTTCTTT. Translating gives CASSSSRNTEAFF.

V is TRBV2 and J is TRBJ2-7; perhaps TRBD1 as D (6 bases). The V gene's germline CDR1 is SNHLY and CDR2 FYNNEI. The V and J ends lost 4 bases and 9 bases respectively, with 16 bases between them. The CDR3 is made up of 13 amino acids. The CDR3 region is CASSAIMTGLQYF. The CDR3 DNA is TGTGCCAGCAGTGCCATTATGACAGGCTTGCAGTACTTC.

The rearrangement joins TRBV5-1 to TRBJ2-5, with a weak D call TRBD1 (6 bases). The germline gives CDR1 SGHRS, CDR2 YFSETQ. V dropped 2 bases and J dropped 2 bases, with 13 bases sitting between them. The CDR3 contains 15 residues. CDR3 coding DNA: TGCGCCAGCAGCTTCGGCAGGGGTCTTCAAGAGACCCAGTACTTC. Translation: CASSFGRGLQETQYF.

This chain links TRBV18 with TRBJ1-6, with D unclear. Looked up from germline, CDR1 is KGHSH and CDR2 is LQKENI. The CDR3 covers 14 residues. Trimming cost V 4 bases and J 5 bases, with 9 bases left between them. This chain's CDR3 is CASSLTLDNSPLHF. The CDR3 nucleotides read TGTGCCAGCTCACTGACACTGGATAATTCACCCCTCCACTTT.

The chain links TRBV5-4 to TRBJ2-6, with D unclear. The CDR3 is 16 amino acids. CDR1 is SGHNT, CDR2 YYREEE, per germline (reference sequence). Trimming took off 4 bases at V and 0 bases at J, with 11 bases between the two ends. The CDR3 protein is CASSLPPGSGANVLTF. Written as DNA, the CDR3 is TGTGCCAGCAGCCTGCCTCCGGGCTCTGGGGCCAACGTCCTGACTTTC.

This clone was counted a few times. The chain joins TRBV12-5 to TRBJ1-2, with 10 bases fitting TRBD1. The CDR3 spans 13 residues. V shed 6 bases, J shed 8 bases, and the junction held 6 bases outside the gene matches. CDR1 is LGHNT, CDR2 FRNRAP, per germline. CDR3 bases: TGTGCTAGTGGCCAAAGGGACAGGGGCGGCTACACCTTC. As protein: CASGQRDRGGYTF. The full variable domain, its missing parts supplied by reference TRBV12-5 and TRBJ1-2, is DARVTQTPRHKVTEMGQEVTMRCQPILGHNTVFWYRQTMMQGLELLAYFRNRAPLDDSGMPKDRFSAEMPDATLATLKIQPSEPRDSAVYFCASGQRDRGGYTFGSGTRLTVV.

The chain recombines TRBV11-3 with TRBJ1-3; 8 bases map to TRBD1. Germline CDR1 SGHNT, CDR2 YENEEA. The CDR3 extends over 15 amino acids. V was clipped by 4 bases and J by 4 bases; unmatched bases: 6. Here the CDR3 DNA reads TGTGCCAGCAGCTCCGGACAGGGCGCGGGAAACACCATATATTTT. Residues: CASSSGQGAGNTIYF.

V gene TRBV9 combines with J gene TRBJ1-3; D is unresolved. The germline V gene has CDR1 SGDLS and CDR2 YYNGEE. V was clipped by 0 bases and J by 0 bases, with 4 bases between them. The CDR3 length is 14 residues. This chain's CDR3 is CASSVDLSGNTIYF. The CDR3 bases are TGTGCCAGCAGCGTAGATCTCTCTGGAAACACCATATATTTT.

The chain couples TRBV3-1 (or the pseudogene TRBV3-2) to TRBJ1-1; 8 nucleotides align to TRBD1. V was pared by 1 base and J by 4 bases, with 8 bases of the junction left unmatched. Germline V gene sequence: CDR1 LGHDT, CDR2 YNNKEL (reference sequence). CDR3 length: 16 residues. For the CDR3, the DNA is TGTGCCAGCAGCCAAGCAACCAGGGGGCGGCTCACTGAAGCTTTCTTT. It codes for CASSQATRGRLTEAFF.

The chain is built from TRBV4-1 and TRBJ2-1; D is perhaps TRBD2 (5 bases). The CDR3 contains 16 residues. Germline assignment: CDR1 MGHRA and CDR2 YSYEKL. The germline V and J ends were trimmed by 0 bases and 0 bases, with 9 bases remaining between them. The CDR3, as DNA: TGCGCCAGCAGCCAAGATAGCGTGAGCTCCTACAATGAGCAGTTCTTC. Encoded protein: CASSQDSVSSYNEQFF.

The chain recombines TRBV23-1 with TRBJ2-3; 9 bases line up with TRBD1. TRBV23-1 is assigned to the ORF class and has an uncertain function. CDR3 size: 15 residues. The ends lost 6 bases at V and 3 bases at J; junction bases unmatched: 7. The CDR3 coding sequence is TGCGCCAGCAGCCACCGGGACAGGGCGACAGATACGCAGTATTTT. Translation gives CASSHRDRATDTQYF.

This clone occurred once. The V and J genes are TRBV5-1 and TRBJ1-2, with D uncertain. The V gene lost 3 bases and the J gene lost 6 bases, with 18 bases spanning the gap. This CDR3 has 15 amino acids. Germline CDR1 and CDR2: SGHRS and YFSETQ. The CDR3 region is CASSSSQVGIDGYTF. The CDR3 bases are TGCGCCAGCAGCTCCTCCCAGGTTGGAATAGATGGCTACACCTTC.

The rearrangement links TRBV6-5 to TRBJ2-7; D remains ambiguous. V lost 0 bases to trimming and J lost 0 bases, with 6 bases between them. CDR1 and CDR2 from the germline V gene are MNHEY and SVGAGI. The CDR3 is 14 amino acids. CDR3 sequence (DNA): TGTGCCAGCAGTTACTCGATCGGCTCCTACGAGCAGTACTTC. Translated, it gives CASSYSIGSYEQYF.

The chain recombines TRBV28 with TRBJ1-2; 10 nucleotides match TRBD1. The trim removed 7 bases at V and 8 bases at J, leaving 10 bases unmatched. The CDR3 is 14 amino acids. Germline V gene data show CDR1 as MDHEN and CDR2 as SYDVKM. CDR3 sequence (DNA): TGTGCCAGCATGACCGGGACAGGGGATGGAGGCTACACCTTC. Protein sequence: CASMTGTGDGGYTF.